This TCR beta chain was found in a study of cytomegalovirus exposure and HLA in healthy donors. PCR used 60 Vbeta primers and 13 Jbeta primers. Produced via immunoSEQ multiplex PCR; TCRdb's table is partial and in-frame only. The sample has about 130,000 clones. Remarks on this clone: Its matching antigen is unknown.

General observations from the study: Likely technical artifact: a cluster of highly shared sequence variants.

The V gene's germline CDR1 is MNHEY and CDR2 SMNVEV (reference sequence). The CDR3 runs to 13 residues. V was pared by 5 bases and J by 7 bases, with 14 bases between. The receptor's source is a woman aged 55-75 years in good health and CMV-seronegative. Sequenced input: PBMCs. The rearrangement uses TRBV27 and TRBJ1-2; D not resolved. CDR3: CASSLGGYSGYTF. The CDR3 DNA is TGTGCCAGCAGTCTGGGAGGGTATTCTGGCTACACCTTC.